One T cell receptor (beta chain) is described in this entry. Its antigen is as yet unknown. Vbeta (60) and Jbeta (13) primers were used in the PCR. Method: immunoSEQ multiplex PCR; TCRdb's copy keeps in-frame clones and lacks some. Among some 120,000 clones listed, around three quarters were seen once. This CDR3 is built from 15 residues. Trimming removed 5 bases at V and 1 base at J, with 11 bases between. Germline values: CDR1 MNHEY, CDR2 SMNVEV (reference sequence). The data are from a study of cytomegalovirus exposure and HLA in healthy donors. Notes on the study in general: Presence/absence comparisons presumed near-even sequencing depth among donors. V- and J-gene trimming of TCR beta was linked (in a later analysis) to a missense DCLRE1C variant. Per published accounts, TCR beta sequences correctly predicted the HLA-A and HLA-B alleles of most subjects. The number of N-insertions in an Asian-associated ancestry cluster was reportedly below the roughly 670-donor mean in a later analysis.

The V and J genes are TRBV27 and TRBJ2-2; no definite D call. This TCR was recovered from a female donor in good health and CMV-seronegative. Sample: PBMCs. DNA of the CDR3: TGTGCCAGCAGTCCCCTCTCTAAGAACACCGGGGAGCTGTTTTTT. This codes for CASSPLSKNTGELFF.